This T cell receptor (beta chain) is from a study of Tregs in tolerant kidney transplant recipients. Study-level results: The most relevant donor-specific Treg TCRbeta repertoire apparently came from expansion with activated donor B cells. Biological reproducibility was not directly addressed, but technical replication error appeared minimal. Changing PCR primers prevented nucleotide comparison between some patients' samples.

Libraries were prepared by immunoSEQ multiplex PCR; TCRdb keeps only in-frame clonotypes and omits some of them. The listing contains roughly 48,000 clones. Germline CDR1 SGHTA, CDR2 FQGNSA. The CDR3 runs 14 residues. Concerning this clone itself: Its antigen is currently unknown. The missing CDR3 end, 3 residues past where the read stops, is filled in from the germline J gene.

This TCR was recovered from a human donor who received a combined kidney and bone marrow transplant. The rearrangement links TRBV7-2 to TRBJ2-3, with TRBD2 identical over 7 bases. The source was CD4+ T cells from blood, collected before the transplant. CDR3: CASSLDLEGRAQYF. The DNA read from the CDR3 is TGTGCCAGCAGCTTAGATTTGGAGGGGAGGGCG.